This is a list of T cell receptor delta chains from one sample in a study of Vδ1+ human thymocytes. TCRdb reanalysed the multiplex PCR reads with CATT. The table lists 80,000 or so delta-chain clones, roughly a third of them singletons. Source material: Vdelta1+ gamma-delta thymocytes from the thymus. The receptors derive from a boy under two years old who had congenital heart surgery. CDR3s include the opening cysteine and the closing phenylalanine or tryptophan. The D gene is left open where the match is weak. Some rows mark clone size as missing; the rest say once, few, many or name a class of expanded clone.

D gene,V gene,clone size,J gene,CDR3 DNA,CDR3 protein
TRDD3,TRDV1,few,TRDJ1,TGTGCTCTTGGGGTAAGAAGCAATACTGGGGGTCCCGATACCGAGATTCCCCCCGATAAACTCATCTTT,CALGVRSNTGGPDTEIPPDKLIF
TRDD3,TRDV1,few,TRDJ1,TGTGCTCTTGGGGAAAGGGTCGGCGGGGGATATTTGTACACCGATAAACTCATCTTT,CALGERVGGGYLYTDKLIF
TRDD3,TRDV1,.,TRDJ1,TGTGCTCTTGGGGACCCTGGACTAGCGAGTACTGGGGGACACACCGATAAACTCATCTTT,CALGDPGLASTGGHTDKLIF
TRDD3,TRDV1,.,TRDJ1,TGTGCTGTTGGGAACGGCTCCTTGCGGGGGATACGCGGCGGTACACTCATCTTT,CAVGNGSLRGIRGGTLIF
TRDD3,TRDV1,.,TRDJ1,TGTGCTCTTGGGGAAGAACTCTACGTCGCTTGGGGGACCGGGGTAGGTACAACCGATAAACTCATCTTT,CALGEELYVAWGTGVGTTDKLIF
TRDD3,TRDV1,few,TRDJ1,TGTGCTCTTGGGGAACGTCGTATCAGTACTGGGGCCACCGATAAACTCATCTTT,CALGERRISTGATDKLIF
TRDD3,TRDV1,.,TRDJ1,TGTGCTCTTGGGCCAAGATGGGGGACAGGACCCACCGATAAACTCATCTTT,CALGPRWGTGPTDKLIF
.,TRDV1,.,TRDJ1,TGTGCTCCTGGGGGACAGGCCTTCCTACGTTGGGGGACCGATGCCGATAAACTCATCTTT,CAPGGQAFLRWGTDADKLIF
.,TRDV1,.,TRDJ1,TGTGCTCTTGGGGAACTAATTTACTCTACTATCGATAAACTCATCTTT,CALGELIYSTIDKLIF
TRDD3,TRDV2,few,TRDJ1,TGTGCCTGTGACCTACACGAAGTAACTGGGGGATACTCTACCGATAAACTCATCTTT,CACDLHEVTGGYSTDKLIF
TRDD3,TRDV1,.,TRDJ1,TGTGCTCTTGGGGAACCCCCTCATTTCAGGCAAACCAGTGGGGGATACAGGACCGATAAACTCATCTTT,CALGEPPHFRQTSGGYRTDKLIF
TRDD3,TRDV1,.,TRDJ1,TGTGCTCTCCTTCTTCTCGGCGATCTTGGGGGATGGCGACACACCGATAAACTCATCTTT,CALLLLGDLGGWRHTDKLIF
TRDD3,TRDV1,.,TRDJ2,TGTGCTCTTGGGGAAGTGTTACTGGGGGATTTAATGACAGCACAACTCTTTTTT,CALGEVLLGDLMTAQLFF
TRDD3,TRDV1,.,TRDJ1,TGTGCTCTTGGGCTAGGGGGATACAACACCGATAAACTCATCTTT,CALGLGGYNTDKLIF
.,TRDV1,few,TRDJ1,TGTGCTCTTGGGGAACTCCCTACTACGATTCTGGGGATGGAACTCATCTTT,CALGELPTTILGMELIF
TRDD2,TRDV1,few,TRDJ1,TGTGCTCTTGGGGAACTCTTCCTACGTGGTCGGTCGGGGCACACCGATAAACTCATCTTT,CALGELFLRGRSGHTDKLIF
.,TRDV1,.,TRDJ1,TGTGCTCTTGGGATTAAGGCTCTCCCTAGCGGGGGCGGGATATTTTCCGATAAACTCATCTTT,CALGIKALPSGGGIFSDKLIF
TRDD3,TRDV1,few,TRDJ1,TGTGCTCTTGGGAATGGCTACGCACTGGGGCCGTACACCGATAAACTCATCTTT,CALGNGYALGPYTDKLIF
.,TRDV1,few,TRDJ1,TGTGCTCTTGGGGAACTCCCCCTTGGTGGGACCCAGTACTGGGTTTACACCGATAAACTCATCTTT,CALGELPLGGTQYWVYTDKLIF
TRDD3,TRDV1,.,TRDJ1,TGTGCTCTTGGGGAACTACTACCGTTGGTGGGGGAGAGGACCGATAAACTCATCTTT,CALGELLPLVGERTDKLIF
TRDD3,TRDV1,few,TRDJ1,TGTGCTCTTGGTCTTACTACTGGGGGATACTTCGCCGATAAACTCATCTTT,CALGLTTGGYFADKLIF
.,TRDV1,.,TRDJ1,TGTGCTCTCGCGCCTGTGCGATTTTTTCCCGGGGAGCCCCGACCTAAACTCATCTTT,CALAPVRFFPGEPRPKLIF
TRDD3,TRDV1,few,TRDJ1,TGCGCTCTTGGGGCTTCCTACAGGCTGGGGGATAACCCCGATAAACTCATCTTT,CALGASYRLGDNPDKLIF
TRDD3,TRDV1,.,TRDJ1,TGTGCTCTTGGGGAACTGTCAGGCGACGGCGACTGGGGGATACCCCAAGTTAAACTCATCTTT,CALGELSGDGDWGIPQVKLIF
TRDD3,TRDV1,.,TRDJ1,TGTGCTCTTGGGGTTAGCTCCCTATACTGGGGTAGGTACACCGATAAACTCATCTTT,CALGVSSLYWGRYTDKLIF
TRDD3,TRDV1,.,TRDJ1,TGTGCTCTTGGGGAACGCTGGGGGACCCCTTGTGATAAACTCATCTTT,CALGERWGTPCDKLIF
.,TRDV1,.,TRDJ1,TGTGCTCTTGGGGAACATGGGGGTTTCACCGATAAACTCATCTTT,CALGEHGGFTDKLIF
TRDD3,TRDV1,.,TRDJ1,TGTGCTCTTGGGGAATCGGCTTCCTACTGGGGGATGGCCACCGATAAACTCATCTTT,CALGESASYWGMATDKLIF